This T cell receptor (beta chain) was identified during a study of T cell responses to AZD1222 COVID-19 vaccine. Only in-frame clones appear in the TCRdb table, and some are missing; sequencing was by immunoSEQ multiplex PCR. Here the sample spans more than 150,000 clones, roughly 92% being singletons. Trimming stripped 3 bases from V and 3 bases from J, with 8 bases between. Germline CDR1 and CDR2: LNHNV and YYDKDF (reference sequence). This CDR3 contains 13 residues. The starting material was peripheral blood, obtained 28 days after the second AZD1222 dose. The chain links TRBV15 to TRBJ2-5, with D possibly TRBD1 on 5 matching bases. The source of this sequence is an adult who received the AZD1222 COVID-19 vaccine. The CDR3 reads CATSRGLKETQYF. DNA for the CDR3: TGTGCCACCAGCAGGGGGCTGAAAGAGACCCAGTACTTC.